This is a list of T cell receptor beta chains from one sample in a study of blood T cell repertoires in COVID-19. Clones were read by immunoSEQ multiplex PCR, and TCRdb kept only the in-frame ones, dropping some. The sample records about 140,000 clones, around 86% being singletons. Sequenced sample: peripheral blood. The receptor source for this set is a woman older than 75 with acute or convalescent COVID-19. Each CDR3 is given with its conserved first and last residue. The D gene is left open where the match is weak. The size field is filled for only some rows; it gives once, few, many or a size class.

TGTGCCAGCCGCCGACAGCATGGCGGTGAAGCTTTCTTT	CASRRQHGGEAFF	-	13	-	TRBJ1-1	TRBV6-5
TGTGCCAGCAGTTTGGAAATGACTAGCATCGAGCAGTACTTC	CASSLEMTSIEQYF	TRBD2	14	few	TRBJ2-7	TRBV5-4
TGTGCCAGCTCACCACCGGTGACAGCTTACAATGAGCAGTTCTTC	CASSPPVTAYNEQFF	-	15	-	TRBJ2-1	TRBV18
TGCGCCAGCAGCCAAGTCAGGGGGCGCATGAACACCATATATTTT	CASSQVRGRMNTIYF	TRBD1	15	-	TRBJ1-3	TRBV4-1
TGCGCCAGCAACGAAGGGGTTACTATTAGGGCCGTATCACCCCTCCACTTT	CASNEGVTIRAVSPLHF	-	17	-	TRBJ1-6	TRBV10-1
TGTGCCAGCAGTTTGTTCTTCGGGGGGCGTTGGCAGTACTTC	CASSLFFGGRWQYF	-	14	-	TRBJ2-7	TRBV27
TGTGCCAGCAGTCCCTGGGGGACAGGGTCCACTGAAGCTTTCTTT	CASSPWGTGSTEAFF	TRBD1	15	few	TRBJ1-1	TRBV28
TGTGCCAGCACCAGCGGGATCTCCTACGAGCAGTACTTC	CASTSGISYEQYF	TRBD2	13	few	TRBJ2-7	TRBV12-3/TRBV12-4
TGTGCCAGCAGCTTATTTGGCAGGAATAATGAAAAACTGTTTTTT	CASSLFGRNNEKLFF	-	15	-	TRBJ1-4	TRBV11-2
TGTGCCACCAGTGATTCAGACAATAGCAATCAGCCCCAGCATTTT	CATSDSDNSNQPQHF	-	15	-	TRBJ1-5	TRBV24-1
TGTGCCACCAGCGGACGGACAGCCCTGGGTTCGCCCCAGCATTTT	CATSGRTALGSPQHF	-	15	-	TRBJ1-5	TRBV15
TGTGCCAGCAGTTTCATGTACAGGGATGGCTACACCTTC	CASSFMYRDGYTF	-	13	-	TRBJ1-2	TRBV28
TGCGCCAGCAGCCCTGACAGGGGTAATTCACCCCTCCACTTT	CASSPDRGNSPLHF	TRBD1	14	-	TRBJ1-6	TRBV5-1
TGTGCCAGTAGTATCTACACGGGGGTCGGTTTGGGTTTT	CASSIYTGVGLGF	-	13	-	TRBJ1-1	TRBV19
TGTGCCACCAGTGATGCATCAGGTTTCTGGGAGACCCAGTACTTC	CATSDASGFWETQYF	-	15	-	TRBJ2-5	TRBV24-1
TGTGCCAGCAGCGTAGCTACCGATACGCAGTATTTT	CASSVATDTQYF	-	12	few	TRBJ2-3	TRBV9
TGTGCCAGCAGTCTCCATGGACAGATTGAAGCTTTCTTT	CASSLHGQIEAFF	-	13	-	TRBJ1-1	TRBV27
TGCGCCAGCAGCTTGGGGACAGGGGATAGCACAGATACGCAGTATTTT	CASSLGTGDSTDTQYF	TRBD1	16	-	TRBJ2-3	TRBV5-1
TGTGCCAGCAGCGTCGGGACAGGGGGAAAGACCGGGGAGCTGTTTTTT	CASSVGTGGKTGELFF	TRBD1	16	-	TRBJ2-2	TRBV7-9
TGTGCCAGCAGTTTACTAGCGGGGATCTACAATGAGCAGTTCTTC	CASSLLAGIYNEQFF	TRBD2	15	once	TRBJ2-1	TRBV28
TGTGCCAGCAGCCGGGGGGTTGGGAACACTGAAGCTTTCTTT	CASSRGVGNTEAFF	-	14	-	TRBJ1-1	TRBV3-1/TRBV3-2
TGTGCCAGCAGGGGTGGAGCGGGCATAAACACCGGGGAGCTGTTTTTT	CASRGGAGINTGELFF	-	16	-	TRBJ2-2	TRBV27
TGTGCCAGCAGCTTAGACGACAGGCTTCGTGGTGGCTACACCTTC	CASSLDDRLRGGYTF	-	15	-	TRBJ1-2	TRBV7-2
TGTGCCAGCAGTGGGGGGGACTATGGCTACACCTTC	CASSGGDYGYTF	-	12	-	TRBJ1-2	TRBV2
TGCGCCAGCAGCGACACACCTAACTATGGCTACACCTTC	CASSDTPNYGYTF	-	13	-	TRBJ1-2	TRBV5-1
TGTGCCAGCAGATCGAAAGGGGGCGGGGAGCTGTTTTTT	CASRSKGGGELFF	-	13	many	TRBJ2-2	TRBV7-9
TGTGCCAGCAGTTCCTTTATCGAGTCAGATACGCAGTATTTT	CASSSFIESDTQYF	-	14	-	TRBJ2-3	TRBV28
TGTGCCACCAGCAGGTCTACAGGGGGCCCTTGGGAGCTGTTTTTT	CATSRSTGGPWELFF	TRBD1	15	-	TRBJ2-2	TRBV15
TGTGCCAGCAGTCCCCCCCGAATGGAGCTGAGGGCCTCCTACGAGCAGTACTTC	CASSPPRMELRASYEQYF	-	18	-	TRBJ2-7	TRBV28
TGTGCCAGCAGCTTAGTTAGCGGGAACGTAGAGACCCAGTACTTC	CASSLVSGNVETQYF	TRBD2	15	-	TRBJ2-5	TRBV7-9
TGTGCCAGCAGCTTGACCCTTTCATGGGGGGGTAGCACAGATACGCAGTATTTT	CASSLTLSWGGSTDTQYF	TRBD2	18	-	TRBJ2-3	TRBV5-5
TGTGCCAGCAGCCCCCAAGGGGTATTGGGTATAAGAAACACCATATATTTT	CASSPQGVLGIRNTIYF	-	17	-	TRBJ1-3	TRBV7-9
TGTGCCAGTAGTACCTTACAGGGGGGACTAGCGGGTATGCAAGAGACCCAGTACTTC	CASSTLQGGLAGMQETQYF	TRBD2	19	-	TRBJ2-5	TRBV19
TGTGCCAGCAGGAACACAGGATCTAGCAATCAGCCCCAGCATTTT	CASRNTGSSNQPQHF	-	15	-	TRBJ1-5	TRBV2
TGTGCCAGCAGTGTTCGGGTTTCCCAGCCCCAGCATTTT	CASSVRVSQPQHF	-	13	-	TRBJ1-5	TRBV2
TGTGCCAGCTCAAAAACTCTGGGGGGGGCCCCTCTCTTC	CASSKTLGGAPLF	-	13	-	TRBJ2-1	TRBV9
TGTGCCACCAGTGATTTGTGGGACACCAATCAGCCCCAGCATTTT	CATSDLWDTNQPQHF	-	15	-	TRBJ1-5	TRBV24-1
TGTGCCATCAGTGAGGGGGCCTTACTAGCGCTAAGCACAGATACGCAGTATTTT	CAISEGALLALSTDTQYF	TRBD2	18	-	TRBJ2-3	TRBV10-3
TGTGCCAGCAATACGGGCAATCAGCCCCAGCATTTT	CASNTGNQPQHF	-	12	-	TRBJ1-5	TRBV12-3/TRBV12-4
TGTGCCAGCAGCCAAGATCCCGGGGGGGATCTTGGCTACACCTTC	CASSQDPGGDLGYTF	-	15	-	TRBJ1-2	TRBV4-2
TGTGCCAGCTTCCTACCGGGACAGGGCAACACTGAAGCTTTCTTT	CASFLPGQGNTEAFF	TRBD1	15	-	TRBJ1-1	TRBV28
TGTGCCAGCAGTGCACAGGGGATGAACACTGAAGCTTTCTTT	CASSAQGMNTEAFF	TRBD1	14	-	TRBJ1-1	TRBV2
TGTGCCAGCAGCTTAGCCCGGGCTAGCGGCGCCTACGAGCAGTACTTC	CASSLARASGAYEQYF	TRBD2	16	-	TRBJ2-7	TRBV7-9
TGCGCCAGCAGCCGGTCACAACTAGCGGGAAGCGGGGAGCTGTTTTTT	CASSRSQLAGSGELFF	TRBD2	16	-	TRBJ2-2	TRBV4-1
TGTGCCAGCAAAAGAGGACAGGGCTACGAGCAGTACTTC	CASKRGQGYEQYF	TRBD1	13	-	TRBJ2-7	TRBV6-5
TGTGCCAGCAGCTTCGGCAGGGAAAATTCACCCCTCCACTTT	CASSFGRENSPLHF	-	14	-	TRBJ1-6	TRBV5-8
TGTGCAAGTCGCTTAGCAGTAACGAGCGGGGACAGGGAAACCTACGAGCAGTACTTC	CASRLAVTSGDRETYEQYF	-	19	-	TRBJ2-7	TRBV12-2
TGTGCCAGCAGCCAGGGTTGGAATTCTGAAAAACTGTTTTTT	CASSQGWNSEKLFF	-	14	few	TRBJ1-4	TRBV11-2
TGTGCCTGGGAAGGACAGGGGGGAGATACGCAGTATTTT	CAWEGQGGDTQYF	TRBD1	13	-	TRBJ2-3	TRBV30
TGTGCCAGCAGCCCAAACAGGGCTCGATCTGGAAACACCATATATTTT	CASSPNRARSGNTIYF	-	16	-	TRBJ1-3	TRBV7-6
TGCAGTGCTCCGACAGAAGAGACCCAGTACTTC	CSAPTEETQYF	-	11	-	TRBJ2-5	TRBV20-1